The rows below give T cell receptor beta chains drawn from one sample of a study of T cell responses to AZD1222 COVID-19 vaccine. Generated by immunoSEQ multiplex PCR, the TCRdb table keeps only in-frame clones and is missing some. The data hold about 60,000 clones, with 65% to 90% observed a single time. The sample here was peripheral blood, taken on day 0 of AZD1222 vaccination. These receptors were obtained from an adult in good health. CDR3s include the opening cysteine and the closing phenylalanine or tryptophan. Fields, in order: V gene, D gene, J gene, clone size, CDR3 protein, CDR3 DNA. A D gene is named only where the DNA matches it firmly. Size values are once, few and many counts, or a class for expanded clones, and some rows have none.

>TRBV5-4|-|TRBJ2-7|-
CASSFSETYEQYF
TGTGCCAGCAGCTTTAGCGAGACCTACGAGCAGTACTTC
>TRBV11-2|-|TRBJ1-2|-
CASSQRTALNYGYTF
TGTGCCAGCAGCCAAAGGACAGCTTTGAACTATGGCTACACCTTC
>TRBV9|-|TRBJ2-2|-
CASSPQGTGELFF
TGTGCCAGCAGCCCCCAGGGGACCGGGGAGCTGTTTTTT
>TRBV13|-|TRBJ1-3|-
CASSSPARVGRNTIYF
TGCGCCAGCAGCTCCCCTGCCAGGGTAGGGAGAAACACCATATATTTT
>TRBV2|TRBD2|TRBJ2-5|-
CASSGLGAFQETQYF
TGTGCCAGCAGCGGACTAGGGGCTTTCCAAGAGACCCAGTACTTC
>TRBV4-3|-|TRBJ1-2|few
CASSQDARFDYGYTF
TGCGCCAGCAGCCAAGATGCCAGGTTCGACTATGGCTACACCTTC
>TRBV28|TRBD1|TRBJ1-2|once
CASSLGGTVIVGYTF
TGTGCCAGCAGTTTAGGCGGGACAGTAATTGTAGGCTACACCTTC
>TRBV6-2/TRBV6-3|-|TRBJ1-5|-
CASSLLSGNQPQHF
TGTGCCAGCAGTTTACTTTCTGGCAATCAGCCCCAGCATTTT
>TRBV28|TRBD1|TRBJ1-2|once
CASKLQGADYGYTF
TGTGCCAGCAAATTACAGGGGGCGGACTATGGCTACACCTTC
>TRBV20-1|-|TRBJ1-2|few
CSASGGPGPGGYTF
TGCAGTGCTAGTGGTGGGCCCGGGCCGGGGGGCTACACCTTC
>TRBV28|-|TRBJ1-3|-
CATDQGSGGGNTIYF
TGTGCCACCGATCAGGGCTCCGGAGGTGGAAACACCATATATTTT
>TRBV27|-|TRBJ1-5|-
CASSLWAFNQPQHF
TGTGCCAGCAGTTTATGGGCGTTCAATCAGCCCCAGCATTTT